This record looks at one T cell receptor beta chain sequence and its context. Its antigen is as yet unknown. A read error may account for a junction end that differs from germline. Isolation per sample recovered at least 7 million PBMCs. Germline CDR1 SEHNR, CDR2 FQNEAQ (reference sequence). The CDR3 consists of 15 residues. The data are from a study of blood T cells in healthy people across ages. Background on the study: About one barcoded beta molecule per two T cells came from capture by template switching.

The second PCR ran about 6 to 11 cycles with a sample-barcoded 5' primer and J-beta primers. TCRdb redid the calling of the 5' RACE reads with MiXCR, one entry per CDR3 protein. Among 1.5 million to 2 million distinct CDR3 sequences listed, about 35% were seen once. Overall study findings and caveats: Versus aged donors, long-lived donors had higher diversity and more naive CD4+ cells. Any conclusive comparison of naive versus antigen-experienced cells was prevented by using unsorted PBMCs.

The clonotype originates from a woman in her twenties or thirties in good health. This chain joins TRBV7-9 and TRBJ2-5; D might be TRBD2 (6 bases). Sequenced input: blood. CDR3 amino acids: CASSFLADAQETQDF. DNA of the CDR3: TGTGCCAGCAGCTTTTTAGCGGACGCACAAGAGACCCAGGACTTC.